The text below deals with one T cell receptor (beta chain). Its cognate antigen is unknown. Germline V CDR1 and CDR2: LGHNA, YSLEER. This CDR3 is 17 amino acids long. The ends lost 4 bases at V and 7 bases at J; junction bases unmatched: 13. This sample stems from a study of cytomegalovirus exposure and HLA in healthy donors. PCR was performed using 60 Vbeta and 13 Jbeta primers. Measured with immunoSEQ multiplex PCR; TCRdb has only the in-frame clones, and not every one. Among approximately 140,000 clones, 81% were seen once, and the ten largest hold about 0.75%. The study, taken as a whole, reports: Serostatus for CMV was the only available immune exposure information. The number of N-insertions in an Asian-associated ancestry cluster was reportedly below the approximately 700-donor mean in a later analysis.

The chain recombines TRBV4-3 with TRBJ2-2, with TRBD1 matching 9 bases. Sequenced sample: PBMCs. The source is a man younger than 30 in good health and CMV-seronegative. CDR3 nucleotides: TGCGCCAGCAGCCCTCGACCGGGACAGGGATTCGGCGGGGAGCTGTTTTTT. Its protein is CASSPRPGQGFGGELFF.